Listed here is a single TCR beta chain. One junction end disagrees with the germline gene, perhaps due to a read error. The sample is drawn from a study of tumor and adjacent non-tumor tissue in lung cancer. Study context: Each sample yielded approximately 4 million productive TCRbeta reads on average.

The template was RNA from unsorted bulk tissue. The normal lung tissue was taken more than 3 cm from the tumor edge. The library came from three nested PCR rounds adapted from ARM-PCR protocols. TCRdb independently ran MiXCR on the multiplex PCR reads; one entry per CDR3 protein. The table records some 100,000 distinct CDR3 sequences, 80% of them present only once. The CDR3 has 16 residues. Germline V lookup: CDR1 SQVTM, CDR2 ANQGSEA. Sequenced input: distant non-tumor lung tissue. The sequence derives from a man in his sixties with small cell lung cancer. The chain joins TRBV29-1 to TRBJ2-1, with 9 bases that match TRBD2. CDR3 bases: TGCGGCGTTGAAGATCGAGGGACTAGCAGTTTTTATGAACAGTTCTTC. It translates to CGVEDRGTSSFYEQFF.